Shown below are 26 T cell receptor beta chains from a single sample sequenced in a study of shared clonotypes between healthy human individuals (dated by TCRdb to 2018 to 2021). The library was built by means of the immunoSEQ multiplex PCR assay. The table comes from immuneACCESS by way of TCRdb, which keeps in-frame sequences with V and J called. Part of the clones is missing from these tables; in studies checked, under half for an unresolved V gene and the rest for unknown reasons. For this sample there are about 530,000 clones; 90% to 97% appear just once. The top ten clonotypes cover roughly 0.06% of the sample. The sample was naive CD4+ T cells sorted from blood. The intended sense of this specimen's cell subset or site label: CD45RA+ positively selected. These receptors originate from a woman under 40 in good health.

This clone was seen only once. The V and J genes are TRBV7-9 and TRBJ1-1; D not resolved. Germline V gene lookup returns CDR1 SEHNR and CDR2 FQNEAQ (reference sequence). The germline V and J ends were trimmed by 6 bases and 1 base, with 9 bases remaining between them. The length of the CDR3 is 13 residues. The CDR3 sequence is CASSREPNTEAFF. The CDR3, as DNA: TGTGCCAGCAGTCGTGAACCGAACACTGAAGCTTTCTTT.

CDR3 in DNA: TGTGCCAGTAGTCTAGCGGGAGCGGTCTACGAGCAGTACTTC. Protein product: CASSLAGAVYEQYF. V is TRBV19 and J is TRBJ2-7; TRBD2 matches at 10 bases. Germline-derived CDR1 and CDR2 are LNHDA and SQIVND (reference sequence). V trimming: 5 bases; J trimming: 3 bases; junction bases outside the gene matches: 4. The CDR3 has 14 residues.

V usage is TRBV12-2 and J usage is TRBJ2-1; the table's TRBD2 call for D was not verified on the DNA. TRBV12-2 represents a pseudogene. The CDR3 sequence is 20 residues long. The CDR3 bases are TGTGCAAGTCGCATCCGTGGACTAGCGACGACCGCGAGAGGGACGAATGAGCAGTTCTTC. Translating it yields CASRIRGLATTARGTNEQFF.

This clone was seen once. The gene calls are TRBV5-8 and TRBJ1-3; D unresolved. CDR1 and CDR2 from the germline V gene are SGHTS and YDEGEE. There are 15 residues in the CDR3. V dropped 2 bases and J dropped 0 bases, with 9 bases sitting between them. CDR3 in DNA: TGTGCCAGCAGCTTCAGTAGAGACTCTGGAAACACCATATATTTT. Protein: CASSFSRDSGNTIYF.

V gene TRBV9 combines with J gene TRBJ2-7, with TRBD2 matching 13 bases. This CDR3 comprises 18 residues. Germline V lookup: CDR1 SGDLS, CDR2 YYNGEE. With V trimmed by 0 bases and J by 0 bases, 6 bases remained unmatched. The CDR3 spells CASSVGGTSGTSSYEQYF. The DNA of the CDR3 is TGTGCCAGCAGCGTAGGAGGGACTAGCGGGACCAGCTCCTACGAGCAGTACTTC.

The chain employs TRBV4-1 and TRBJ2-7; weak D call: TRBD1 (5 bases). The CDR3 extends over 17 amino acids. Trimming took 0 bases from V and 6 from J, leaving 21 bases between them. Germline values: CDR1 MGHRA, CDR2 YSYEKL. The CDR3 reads CASSQDRGRGLVSEQYF. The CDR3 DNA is TGCGCCAGCAGCCAAGATCGCGGTAGGGGATTGGTTAGCGAGCAGTACTTC.

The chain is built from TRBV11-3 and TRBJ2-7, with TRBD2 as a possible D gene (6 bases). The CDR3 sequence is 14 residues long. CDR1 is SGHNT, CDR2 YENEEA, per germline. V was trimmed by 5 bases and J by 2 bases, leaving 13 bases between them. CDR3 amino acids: CASSRGSGAYEQYF. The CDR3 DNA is TGTGCCAGCAGCCGGGGTAGCGGAGCCTACGAGCAGTACTTC.

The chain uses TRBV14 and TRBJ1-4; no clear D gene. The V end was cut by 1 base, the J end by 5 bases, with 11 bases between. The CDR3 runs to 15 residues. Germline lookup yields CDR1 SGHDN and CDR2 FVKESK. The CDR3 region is CASSQAGQRNEKLFF. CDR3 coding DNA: TGTGCCAGCAGCCAAGCTGGTCAGAGAAATGAAAAACTGTTTTTT.

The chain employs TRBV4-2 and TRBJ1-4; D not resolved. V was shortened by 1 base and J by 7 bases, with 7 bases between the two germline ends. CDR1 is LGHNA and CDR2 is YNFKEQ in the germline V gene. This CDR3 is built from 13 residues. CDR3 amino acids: CASSQVVGEKLFF. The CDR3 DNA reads TGTGCCAGCAGCCAAGTCGTGGGTGAAAAACTGTTTTTT.

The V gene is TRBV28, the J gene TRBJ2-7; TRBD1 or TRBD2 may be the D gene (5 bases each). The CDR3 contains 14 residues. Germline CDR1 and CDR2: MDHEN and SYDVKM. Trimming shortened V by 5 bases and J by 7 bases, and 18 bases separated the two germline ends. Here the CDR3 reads CASSTLGEWREQYF. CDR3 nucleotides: TGTGCCAGCAGTACTTTGGGGGAGTGGCGGGAGCAGTACTTC. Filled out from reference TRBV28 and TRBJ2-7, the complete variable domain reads DVKVTQSSRYLVKRTGEKVFLECVQDMDHENMFWYRQDPGLGLRLIYFSYDVKMKEKGDIPEGYSVSREKKERFSLILESASTNQTSMYLCASSTLGEWREQYFGPGTRLTVT.

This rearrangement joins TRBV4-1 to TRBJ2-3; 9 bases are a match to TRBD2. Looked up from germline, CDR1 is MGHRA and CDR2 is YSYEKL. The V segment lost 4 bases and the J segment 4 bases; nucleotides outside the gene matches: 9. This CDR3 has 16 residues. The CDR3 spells CASSRIAGVGADTQYF. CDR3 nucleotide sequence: TGCGCCAGCAGCCGAATAGCGGGAGTCGGCGCAGATACGCAGTATTTT.

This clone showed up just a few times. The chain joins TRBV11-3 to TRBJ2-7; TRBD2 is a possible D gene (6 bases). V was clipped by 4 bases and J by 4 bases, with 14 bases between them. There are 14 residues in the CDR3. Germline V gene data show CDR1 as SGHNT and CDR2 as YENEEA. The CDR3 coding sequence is TGTGCCAGCAGCTCTACCGGGAGTACATACGAGCAGTACTTC. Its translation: CASSSTGSTYEQYF.

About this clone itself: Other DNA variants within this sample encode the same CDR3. CDR3 coding DNA: TGCGCCAGCAGCCCCGGACAGGGAAAAGAGACCCAGTACTTC. This encodes CASSPGQGKETQYF. The chain recombines TRBV5-1 with TRBJ2-5, with TRBD1 matching over 8 bases. The CDR3 length is 14 residues. J was trimmed by 3 bases and V by 4 bases; bases with no gene match: 5. Germline V gene data show CDR1 as SGHRS and CDR2 as YFSETQ.

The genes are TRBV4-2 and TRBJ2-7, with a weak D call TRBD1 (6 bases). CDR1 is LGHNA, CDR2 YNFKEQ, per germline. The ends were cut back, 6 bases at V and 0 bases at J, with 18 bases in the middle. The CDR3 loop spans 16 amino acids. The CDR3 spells CASRKTGRDSSYEQYF. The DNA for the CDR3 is TGTGCCAGCAGGAAGACAGGCAGGGATAGCTCCTACGAGCAGTACTTC.

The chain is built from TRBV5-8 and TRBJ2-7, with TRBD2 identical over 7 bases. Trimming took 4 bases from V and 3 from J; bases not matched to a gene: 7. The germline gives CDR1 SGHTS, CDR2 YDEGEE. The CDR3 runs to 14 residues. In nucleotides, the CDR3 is TGTGCCAGCAGCCTACCCACTAGCGACTACGAGCAGTACTTC. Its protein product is CASSLPTSDYEQYF.

The CDR3 DNA sequence: TGTGCCAGCAGTGAGTCTGGAAACAGGGGCTCAGATACGCAGTATTTT. Encoded protein: CASSESGNRGSDTQYF. The V and J genes are TRBV6-4 and TRBJ2-3, with 7 bases fitting TRBD1. The CDR3 runs 16 residues. The V segment lost 3 bases and the J segment 4 bases; nucleotides outside the gene matches: 10. Per germline, CDR1 MRHNA and CDR2 SNTAGT.

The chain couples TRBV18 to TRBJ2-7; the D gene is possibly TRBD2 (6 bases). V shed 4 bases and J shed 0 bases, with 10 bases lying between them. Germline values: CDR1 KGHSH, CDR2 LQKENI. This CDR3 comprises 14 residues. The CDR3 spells CASSRDSSSYEQYF. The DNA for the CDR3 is TGTGCCAGCTCACGGGACTCGAGCTCCTACGAGCAGTACTTC.

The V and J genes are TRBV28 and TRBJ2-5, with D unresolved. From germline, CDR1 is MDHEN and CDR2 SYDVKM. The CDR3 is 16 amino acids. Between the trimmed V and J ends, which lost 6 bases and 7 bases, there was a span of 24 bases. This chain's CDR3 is CASSSRERITVRTQYF. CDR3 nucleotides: TGTGCCAGCAGCTCCCGTGAGAGGATCACCGTGAGGACCCAGTACTTC.

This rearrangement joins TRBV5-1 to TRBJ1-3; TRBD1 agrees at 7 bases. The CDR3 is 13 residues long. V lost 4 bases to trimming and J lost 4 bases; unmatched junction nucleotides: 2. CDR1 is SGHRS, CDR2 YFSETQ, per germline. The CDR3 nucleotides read TGCGCCAGCAGCGTGGGACAGGGAAACACCATATATTTT. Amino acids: CASSVGQGNTIYF.

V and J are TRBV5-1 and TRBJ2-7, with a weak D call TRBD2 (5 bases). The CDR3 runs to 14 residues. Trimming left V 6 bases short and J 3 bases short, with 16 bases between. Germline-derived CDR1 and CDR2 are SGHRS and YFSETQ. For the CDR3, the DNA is TGCGCCAGCACGATGGGAGCTCCCGGCTACGAGCAGTACTTC. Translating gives CASTMGAPGYEQYF.

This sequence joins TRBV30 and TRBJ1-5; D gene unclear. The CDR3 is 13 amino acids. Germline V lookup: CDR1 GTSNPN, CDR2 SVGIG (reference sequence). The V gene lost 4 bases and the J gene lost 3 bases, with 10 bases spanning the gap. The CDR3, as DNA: TGTGCCTGGACCCGACGGAACAATCAGCCCCAGCATTTT. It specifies CAWTRRNNQPQHF.

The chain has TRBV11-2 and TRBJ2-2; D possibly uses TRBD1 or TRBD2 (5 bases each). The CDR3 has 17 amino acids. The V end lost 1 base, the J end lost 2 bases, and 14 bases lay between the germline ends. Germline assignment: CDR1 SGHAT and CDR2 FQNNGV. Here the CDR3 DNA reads TGTGCCAGCAGCTTAGTCGGGGCGTTTGACAACACCGGGGAGCTGTTTTTT. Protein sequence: CASSLVGAFDNTGELFF.

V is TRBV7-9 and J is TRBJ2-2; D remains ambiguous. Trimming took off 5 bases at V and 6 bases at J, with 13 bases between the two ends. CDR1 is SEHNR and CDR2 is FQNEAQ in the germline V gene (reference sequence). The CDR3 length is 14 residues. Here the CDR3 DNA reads TGTGCCAGCAGCGTAGGGATAGCCCCCGGGGAGCTGTTTTTT. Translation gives CASSVGIAPGELFF.

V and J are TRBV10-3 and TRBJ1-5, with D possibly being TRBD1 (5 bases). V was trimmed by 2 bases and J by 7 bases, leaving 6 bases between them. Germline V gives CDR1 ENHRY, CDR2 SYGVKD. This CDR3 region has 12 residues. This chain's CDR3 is CAISERDQPQHF. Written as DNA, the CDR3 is TGTGCCATCAGTGAGAGGGACCAGCCCCAGCATTTT.

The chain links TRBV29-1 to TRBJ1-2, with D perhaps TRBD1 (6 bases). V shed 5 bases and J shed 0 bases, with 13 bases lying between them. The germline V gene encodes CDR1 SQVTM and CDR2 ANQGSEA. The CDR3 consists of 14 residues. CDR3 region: CSVKTWTANYGYTF. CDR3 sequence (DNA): TGCAGCGTTAAAACCTGGACAGCTAACTATGGCTACACCTTC.

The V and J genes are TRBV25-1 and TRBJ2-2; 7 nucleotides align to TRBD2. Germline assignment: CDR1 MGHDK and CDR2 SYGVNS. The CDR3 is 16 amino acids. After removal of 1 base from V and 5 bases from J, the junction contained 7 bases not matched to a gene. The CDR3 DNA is TGTGCCAGCAGTGAATCGGGGGGAGTCCCTACCGGGGAGCTGTTTTTT. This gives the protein CASSESGGVPTGELFF.